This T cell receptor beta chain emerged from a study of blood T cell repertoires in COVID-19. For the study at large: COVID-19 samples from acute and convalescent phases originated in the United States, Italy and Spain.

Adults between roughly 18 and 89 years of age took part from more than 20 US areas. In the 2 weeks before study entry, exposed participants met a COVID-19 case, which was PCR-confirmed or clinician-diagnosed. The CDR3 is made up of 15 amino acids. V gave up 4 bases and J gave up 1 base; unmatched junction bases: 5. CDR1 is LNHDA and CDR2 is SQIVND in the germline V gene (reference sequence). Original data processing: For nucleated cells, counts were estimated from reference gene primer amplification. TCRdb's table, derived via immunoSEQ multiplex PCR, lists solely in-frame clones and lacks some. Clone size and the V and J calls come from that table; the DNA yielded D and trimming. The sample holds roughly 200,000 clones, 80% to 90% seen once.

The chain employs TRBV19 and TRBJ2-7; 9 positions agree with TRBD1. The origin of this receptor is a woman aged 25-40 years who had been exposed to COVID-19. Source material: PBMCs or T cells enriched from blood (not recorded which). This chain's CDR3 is CASSTVGQGSYEQYF. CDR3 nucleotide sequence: TGTGCCAGTAGTACCGTCGGACAGGGGTCCTACGAGCAGTACTTC. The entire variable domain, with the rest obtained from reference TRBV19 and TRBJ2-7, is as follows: DGGITQSPKYLFRKEGQNVTLSCEQNLNHDAMYWYRQDPGQGLRLIYYSQIVNDFQKGDIAEGYSVSREKKESFPLTVTSAQKNPTAFYLCASSTVGQGSYEQYFGPGTRLTVT.